Below, 16 T cell receptor beta chains from the same sample are listed, as sequenced in a study of blood T cell repertoires in COVID-19. Sequencing was performed with immunoSEQ multiplex PCR; in TCRdb, only in-frame clones are kept and a portion is missing. This sample has more than 150,000 clones; nearly 85% occur once, and the top ten carry about 4.9%. Sequencing was carried out using peripheral blood. The receptors here all came from a woman aged 25 to 39 with acute or convalescent COVID-19.

CDR3 nucleotides: TGTGCCTGGAGTGGGCAATTTAAATTTTGGTCGGGTACCAGTGAAGCTTTCTTT. Translating gives CAWSGQFKFWSGTSEAFF. This rearrangement joins TRBV30 to TRBJ1-1; D remains unclear. The CDR3 has 18 amino acids. Germline values: CDR1 GTSNPN, CDR2 SVGIG (reference sequence). V lost 1 base, J lost 7 bases, and 28 bases lay in between.

This chain connects TRBV27 to TRBJ2-7, with D perhaps matching TRBD1 (7 bases). V lost 4 bases to trimming and J lost 2 bases, with 18 bases between them. This CDR3 contains 16 residues. In germline, CDR1 is MNHEY, CDR2 SMNVEV (reference sequence). The DNA for the CDR3 is TGTGCCAGCAGTTCAGGGGGGAATCGGGGGACCTACGAGCAGTACTTC. It codes for CASSSGGNRGTYEQYF.

The sample holds a few counts of this clone. The rearrangement links TRBV28 to TRBJ2-7, with D perhaps matching TRBD1 (6 bases). CDR3 length: 13 amino acids. Germline V gene data show CDR1 as MDHEN and CDR2 as SYDVKM. Trimming took 10 bases from V and 4 from J, leaving 17 bases between them. The CDR3 region is CATFWDTPYEQYF. The CDR3 region has the DNA TGTGCCACCTTTTGGGACACACCTTACGAGCAGTACTTC.

V is TRBV4-1 and J is TRBJ2-7; 10 positions match TRBD2. V lost 4 bases to trimming and J lost 6 bases; unmatched junction nucleotides: 3. CDR1 and CDR2 (germline): MGHRA, YSYEKL. The CDR3 sequence is 13 residues long. The CDR3 nucleotides are TGCGCCAGCAGCCCGGGACTAGCGAGCGAGCAGTACTTC. It yields the protein CASSPGLASEQYF.

This clone was observed at least ten times. The J gene is TRBJ2-7, the V gene TRBV4-3; 12 positions match TRBD2. The ends lost 3 bases at V and 6 bases at J; junction bases unmatched: 18. Germline V CDR1 and CDR2: LGHNA, YSLEER. This CDR3 has 19 residues. CDR3 DNA sequence: TGCGCCAGCAGCCAGGGGGCCCAGCTAGCGGGAGGGCCGGGGGGCGAGCAGTACTTC. It yields the protein CASSQGAQLAGGPGGEQYF.

The chain joins TRBV6-6 to TRBJ2-7; 7 bases match TRBD1. Trimming cost V 7 bases and J 4 bases; bases outside gene matches: 10. Germline lookup yields CDR1 MNHNY and CDR2 SVGAGI (reference sequence). The CDR3 has 14 amino acids. CDR3 sequence reads: CASTHSGQKYEQYF. CDR3 bases: TGTGCCAGCACCCACTCGGGACAGAAATACGAGCAGTACTTC.

V gene TRBV7-2 combines with J gene TRBJ2-1; 7 nucleotides match TRBD2. The trim removed 5 bases at V and 0 bases at J, leaving 7 bases unmatched. Germline-derived CDR1 and CDR2 are SGHTA and FQGNSA. The CDR3 is 16 amino acids. CDR3 DNA sequence: TGTGCCAGCAGCCTGCCTGGGGGGGTCTCCTACAATGAGCAGTTCTTC. Its protein product is CASSLPGGVSYNEQFF.

V is TRBV6-5 and J is TRBJ2-1, with a tentative D call TRBD1 (7 bases). Trimming removed 8 bases from V and 10 bases from J, with 18 bases in between. CDR1 is MNHEY and CDR2 is SVGAGI in the germline V gene. The CDR3 covers 13 residues. The CDR3 DNA reads as TGTGCCAGCCGCCACCAGCAGGGGGGAGAGCAGTTCTTC. This translates into CASRHQQGGEQFF.

This clone was counted between two and nine times. Written as DNA, the CDR3 is TGCAGCGTTGCCCGGACAGCGACAGATACGCAGTATTTT. Its protein is CSVARTATDTQYF. V is TRBV29-1 and J is TRBJ2-3; D possibly corresponds to TRBD1 (6 bases). Trimming pared 4 bases from V and 3 bases from J, leaving 11 bases between. CDR3 length: 13 amino acids. Germline V lookup: CDR1 SQVTM, CDR2 ANQGSEA.

The J gene is TRBJ2-1, the V gene TRBV10-3, with 11 bases identical to TRBD2. With 7 bases clipped from V and 10 bases from J, the junction kept 9 bases outside the gene matches. The CDR3 sequence is 14 residues long. CDR1 and CDR2 from the germline V gene are ENHRY and SYGVKD. In nucleotides, the CDR3 is TGTGCCATCAAAACTAGCGGGAGTTGGAGGGAGCAGTTCTTC. Amino acid sequence: CAIKTSGSWREQFF.

V gene TRBV20-1 combines with J gene TRBJ2-7; 7 bases are shared with TRBD1. The CDR3 totals 13 residues. From germline, CDR1 is DFQATT and CDR2 SNEGSKA (reference sequence). The V gene end was trimmed by 3 bases and the J gene end by 4 bases; junction bases not matched to a gene: 6. DNA of the CDR3: TGCAGTGCTAGTCGGCCAGGGGGTTACGAGCAGTACTTC. Amino acids: CSASRPGGYEQYF.

The V and J genes are TRBV7-8 and TRBJ1-1; D gene unclear. The germline V gene encodes CDR1 SGHVS and CDR2 FQNEAQ. The CDR3 has 12 residues. Trimming left V 2 bases short and J 10 bases short, with 11 bases between. In nucleotides, the CDR3 is TGTGCCAGCAGCTTAATGAGTATCGGAGCTTTCTTT. The encoded protein is CASSLMSIGAFF. Looking up the rest from reference TRBV7-8 and TRBJ1-1 gives the full variable domain: GAGVSQSPRYKVAKRGQDVALRCDPISGHVSLFWYQQALGQGPEFLTYFQNEAQLDKSGLPSDRFFAERPEGSVSTLKIQRTQQEDSAVYLCASSLMSIGAFFGQGTRLTVV.

The V call is TRBV19, the J call TRBJ1-2, with D unresolved. V lost 1 base and J lost 5, with 14 bases in between. The CDR3 is 15 residues long. CDR1 and CDR2 (germline): LNHDA, SQIVND (reference sequence). CDR3 coding DNA: TGTGCCAGTAGTATAGGCAGCGCCAGTAGTTATGGCTACACCTTC. It encodes CASSIGSASSYGYTF.

This clone occurred a few times. This chain uses TRBV28 with TRBJ1-6; the match to TRBD1 covers 7 bases. There are 15 residues in the CDR3. V shed 6 bases, J shed 7 bases, and the junction held 9 bases outside the gene matches. The germline CDR1 and CDR2 sequences are MDHEN and SYDVKM. In DNA, the CDR3 is TGTGCCAGCAGCCGTTTGGGGACAGCAAATTCACCCCTCCACTTT. Translation: CASSRLGTANSPLHF.

This rearrangement joins TRBV2 to TRBJ1-5, with D perhaps matching TRBD1 (6 bases). V lost 6 bases and J lost 3, with 12 bases in between. Germline-derived CDR1 and CDR2 are SNHLY and FYNNEI. This CDR3 region has 14 residues. The CDR3: CASSKEGDNQPQHF. The CDR3 nucleotides read TGTGCCAGCAGCAAAGAGGGGGACAATCAGCCCCAGCATTTT.

The rearrangement links TRBV28 to TRBJ1-1, with D unclear. Trimming pared 2 bases from V and 2 bases from J, leaving 12 bases between. Germline CDR1 MDHEN, CDR2 SYDVKM. The CDR3 runs to 15 residues. CDR3 bases: TGTGCCAGCAGTTTAATTCAGATGATAAACACTGAAGCTTTCTTT. This translates into CASSLIQMINTEAFF. Complete variable domain (other parts from reference TRBV28 and TRBJ1-1): DVKVTQSSRYLVKRTGEKVFLECVQDMDHENMFWYRQDPGLGLRLIYFSYDVKMKEKGDIPEGYSVSREKKERFSLILESASTNQTSMYLCASSLIQMINTEAFFGQGTRLTVV.